These T cell receptor beta chains were read from a single sample in a study of cytomegalovirus exposure and HLA in healthy donors. Some clones are missing from TCRdb's copy, which holds only in-frame ones; the method was immunoSEQ multiplex PCR. The sample holds around 100,000 clones, 75% seen once. Sequences were obtained from PBMCs. The source of these receptors is a male donor in good health and CMV-seropositive. Both conserved end residues are part of each CDR3. Fields, in order: clone size, J gene, V gene, D gene, CDR3 DNA, CDR3 protein. D genes are given only for firm matches. Clone size is not always given. Where it is, it says once, few, many or a class for expanded clones.

clone_size: few
j_call: TRBJ2-3
v_call: TRBV6-4
d_call: NA
cdr3_nt: TGTGCCAGCAGTCCCCGGGACTCCACAGATACGCAGTATTTT
cdr3_aa: CASSPRDSTDTQYF

clone_size: once
j_call: TRBJ2-3
v_call: TRBV18
d_call: TRBD2
cdr3_nt: TGTGCCAGCTCATCACGCGGGAGGGATACGCAGTATTTT
cdr3_aa: CASSSRGRDTQYF

clone_size: NA
j_call: TRBJ2-7
v_call: TRBV6-6
d_call: NA
cdr3_nt: TGTGCCAGCAGTTACTCTTTTAGCGGTATCTACGAGCAGTACTTC
cdr3_aa: CASSYSFSGIYEQYF

clone_size: NA
j_call: TRBJ1-3
v_call: TRBV7-2
d_call: NA
cdr3_nt: TGTGCCAGCAGCCCACCCAACAGGGACGGGAACACCATATATTTT
cdr3_aa: CASSPPNRDGNTIYF

clone_size: NA
j_call: TRBJ1-2
v_call: TRBV30
d_call: NA
cdr3_nt: TGTGCCTGGAGTCCCGGGATGGGAGGACCTTTCTTC
cdr3_aa: CAWSPGMGGPFF

clone_size: NA
j_call: TRBJ1-6
v_call: TRBV25-1
d_call: NA
cdr3_nt: TGTGCCAGCAGTGAAGGAGGCAGCTACCATTCACCCCTCCACTTT
cdr3_aa: CASSEGGSYHSPLHF

clone_size: NA
j_call: TRBJ1-3
v_call: TRBV6-5
d_call: NA
cdr3_nt: TGTGCCAGCAGTTCCCCAGGATTCGGAAACACCATATATTTT
cdr3_aa: CASSSPGFGNTIYF

clone_size: NA
j_call: TRBJ1-4
v_call: TRBV4-3
d_call: NA
cdr3_nt: TGCGCCAGCAGCCAAGGCGTCATTGAAAAACTGTTTTTT
cdr3_aa: CASSQGVIEKLFF

clone_size: NA
j_call: TRBJ2-7
v_call: TRBV6-1
d_call: TRBD1
cdr3_nt: TGTGCCAGCAGTCGGGACAGACTCTACGAGCAGTACTTC
cdr3_aa: CASSRDRLYEQYF

clone_size: NA
j_call: TRBJ1-1
v_call: TRBV27
d_call: NA
cdr3_nt: TGTGCCAGCAGTCTATCGGACTACACTGAAGCTTTCTTT
cdr3_aa: CASSLSDYTEAFF

clone_size: NA
j_call: TRBJ2-1
v_call: TRBV5-1
d_call: NA
cdr3_nt: TGCGCCAGCATTAATACGGGGGGCCTATCCTACAATGAGCAGTTCTTC
cdr3_aa: CASINTGGLSYNEQFF

clone_size: NA
j_call: TRBJ1-3
v_call: TRBV6-5
d_call: NA
cdr3_nt: TGTGCCAGCAGGAGGGCAGACTCTGGAAACACCATATATTTT
cdr3_aa: CASRRADSGNTIYF

clone_size: NA
j_call: TRBJ1-5
v_call: TRBV4-3
d_call: TRBD1
cdr3_nt: TGCGCCAGCAGTCTCGACAGGGCCTATCAGCCCCAGCATTTT
cdr3_aa: CASSLDRAYQPQHF

clone_size: NA
j_call: TRBJ2-7
v_call: TRBV18
d_call: NA
cdr3_nt: TGTGCCAGCTCACCAGGTCCCAGAACCTACGAGCAGTACTTC
cdr3_aa: CASSPGPRTYEQYF

clone_size: NA
j_call: TRBJ2-3
v_call: TRBV5-6
d_call: TRBD1
cdr3_nt: TGTGCCAGCAGCCCCACAGGGGGGAGCACAGATACGCAGTATTTT
cdr3_aa: CASSPTGGSTDTQYF

clone_size: NA
j_call: TRBJ2-7
v_call: TRBV10-1
d_call: TRBD2
cdr3_nt: TGCGCCACCATGGGGACTAGCGGGGCGATCTCCTACGAGCAGTACTTC
cdr3_aa: CATMGTSGAISYEQYF

clone_size: NA
j_call: TRBJ2-2
v_call: TRBV11-3
d_call: NA
cdr3_nt: TGTGCCAGCACCCAGAGGGAAGTCACCGGGGAGCTGTTTTTT
cdr3_aa: CASTQREVTGELFF

clone_size: NA
j_call: TRBJ2-2
v_call: TRBV19
d_call: TRBD2
cdr3_nt: TGTGCCAGTAGTATAGCGGGGGGGGCCACCGGGGAGCTGTTTTTT
cdr3_aa: CASSIAGGATGELFF

clone_size: NA
j_call: TRBJ2-7
v_call: TRBV5-6
d_call: NA
cdr3_nt: TGTGCCAGCAGCTCGGGTTACGAGCAGTACTTC
cdr3_aa: CASSSGYEQYF

clone_size: NA
j_call: TRBJ2-2
v_call: TRBV7-2
d_call: NA
cdr3_nt: TGTGCCAGCAGCTTTGTTCGGGGGGCCCTCAGGGTCGGGGAGCTGTTTTTT
cdr3_aa: CASSFVRGALRVGELFF

clone_size: NA
j_call: TRBJ2-2
v_call: TRBV9
d_call: NA
cdr3_nt: TGTGCCAGCAGCGCCACCATTCCGGGTTCTATTTACACCGGGGAGCTGTTTTTT
cdr3_aa: CASSATIPGSIYTGELFF

clone_size: NA
j_call: TRBJ1-6
v_call: TRBV27
d_call: NA
cdr3_nt: TGTGCCAGCAGTCCACGGGGGGCTCCTGCCCTCCACTTT
cdr3_aa: CASSPRGAPALHF

clone_size: NA
j_call: TRBJ1-1
v_call: TRBV4-3
d_call: NA
cdr3_nt: TGCGCCAGCAGCCAAGATCTGTCCTTGAACACTGAAGCTTTCTTT
cdr3_aa: CASSQDLSLNTEAFF

clone_size: NA
j_call: TRBJ2-1
v_call: TRBV19
d_call: TRBD2
cdr3_nt: TGTGCCAGTAGTCGACTAGCCTCCTACAATGAGCAGTTCTTC
cdr3_aa: CASSRLASYNEQFF

clone_size: once
j_call: TRBJ2-1
v_call: TRBV30
d_call: NA
cdr3_nt: TGTGCCTGGGCTTCCCGGGACTGGCAGTTCTTC
cdr3_aa: CAWASRDWQFF

clone_size: NA
j_call: TRBJ1-5
v_call: TRBV7-2
d_call: NA
cdr3_nt: TGTGCCAGCAGCTTAGTAAGGGACAACTATAGCAATCAGCCCCAGCATTTT
cdr3_aa: CASSLVRDNYSNQPQHF

clone_size: once
j_call: TRBJ1-4
v_call: TRBV20-1
d_call: NA
cdr3_nt: TGCAGTGCTGAACATGATGAAAAACTGTTTTTT
cdr3_aa: CSAEHDEKLFF

clone_size: NA
j_call: TRBJ2-7
v_call: TRBV5-4
d_call: NA
cdr3_nt: TGTGCCAGCACCTCTGGACCGGTTGAGGGCGAGCAGTACTTC
cdr3_aa: CASTSGPVEGEQYF

clone_size: NA
j_call: TRBJ2-7
v_call: TRBV2
d_call: TRBD2
cdr3_nt: TGTGCCAGCAGTGAAGTAGCGGGGAACTCCTACGAGCAGTACTTC
cdr3_aa: CASSEVAGNSYEQYF

clone_size: NA
j_call: TRBJ1-4
v_call: TRBV7-2
d_call: NA
cdr3_nt: TGTGCCAGCAGCCCCCCGGGGGGTTATGGTTTAGGTGAAAAACTGTTTTTT
cdr3_aa: CASSPPGGYGLGEKLFF

clone_size: NA
j_call: TRBJ1-1
v_call: TRBV7-3
d_call: NA
cdr3_nt: TGTGCCAGCAGCTTTGACAGCTACACTGAAGCTTTCTTT
cdr3_aa: CASSFDSYTEAFF

clone_size: few
j_call: TRBJ2-7
v_call: TRBV30
d_call: NA
cdr3_nt: TGTGCCTGGGGCAAAAATCTTCGGGACGAGCAGTACTTC
cdr3_aa: CAWGKNLRDEQYF

clone_size: NA
j_call: TRBJ1-2
v_call: TRBV19
d_call: NA
cdr3_nt: TGTGCCAGTAGTCCGACCTTGGGGGCTCTTGGCTACACCTTC
cdr3_aa: CASSPTLGALGYTF

clone_size: once
j_call: TRBJ2-5
v_call: TRBV7-9
d_call: NA
cdr3_nt: TGTTCCAGCAGCTTGACGAAAGGGGTTGAGACCCAGTACTTC
cdr3_aa: CSSSLTKGVETQYF

clone_size: NA
j_call: TRBJ1-1
v_call: TRBV5-1
d_call: TRBD1
cdr3_nt: TGCGCCAGCAGCTTGGGTGGGGACCGTGGACAGGTCGTGATCACTGAAGCTTTCTTT
cdr3_aa: CASSLGGDRGQVVITEAFF

clone_size: NA
j_call: TRBJ2-5
v_call: TRBV5-1
d_call: NA
cdr3_nt: TGCGCCAGCAGCTTGGCCGTTGATAGGGTTCCAGGGGAGACCCAGTACTTC
cdr3_aa: CASSLAVDRVPGETQYF

clone_size: few
j_call: TRBJ1-1
v_call: TRBV30
d_call: NA
cdr3_nt: TGTGCCCTTGGCTGGGAAGCTTTCTTT
cdr3_aa: CALGWEAFF

clone_size: NA
j_call: TRBJ2-5
v_call: TRBV6-5
d_call: NA
cdr3_nt: TGTGCCAGCAGTCCCCAGGATGAAGTGCAAGAGACCCAGTACTTC
cdr3_aa: CASSPQDEVQETQYF

clone_size: NA
j_call: TRBJ1-1
v_call: TRBV18
d_call: NA
cdr3_nt: TGTGCCAGCTCCCCCGTGAATGAGGGTAACACTGAAGCTTTCTTT
cdr3_aa: CASSPVNEGNTEAFF

clone_size: once
j_call: TRBJ2-7
v_call: TRBV19
d_call: NA
cdr3_nt: TGTGCCAGTAGTGACAGGAGGGAGCAGTACTTC
cdr3_aa: CASSDRREQYF

clone_size: many
j_call: TRBJ1-2
v_call: TRBV4-3
d_call: TRBD1
cdr3_nt: TGCGCCAGCAGCCAGGACAGGGATAACTATGGCTACACCTTC
cdr3_aa: CASSQDRDNYGYTF

clone_size: NA
j_call: TRBJ2-1
v_call: TRBV15
d_call: NA
cdr3_nt: TGTGCCACCAGAAAAGGGGCTAGCGCCCACAATGAGCAGTTCTTC
cdr3_aa: CATRKGASAHNEQFF

clone_size: once
j_call: TRBJ2-5
v_call: TRBV7-8
d_call: NA
cdr3_nt: TGTGCCAGCAGCTTATTAGGAGGACAGCAAGAGACCCAGTACTTC
cdr3_aa: CASSLLGGQQETQYF

clone_size: NA
j_call: TRBJ1-1
v_call: TRBV6-5
d_call: NA
cdr3_nt: TGTGCCAGCAGAAGCCCGGGGGGAAACACTGAAGCTTTCTTT
cdr3_aa: CASRSPGGNTEAFF

clone_size: few
j_call: TRBJ1-1
v_call: TRBV7-2
d_call: NA
cdr3_nt: TGTGCCAGCAGCTTAGCGAGGGCCTCTGACACTGAAGCTTTCTTT
cdr3_aa: CASSLARASDTEAFF